The entry below describes one T cell receptor beta chain. Antigen specificity is unknown. Libraries were prepared by immunoSEQ multiplex PCR; TCRdb keeps only in-frame clonotypes and omits some of them. The table lists 110,000 or so clones, 80% to 90% of them singletons. This specimen comes from a study of T cell responses to AZD1222 COVID-19 vaccine. Looking at the study overall: Analyses pooled second doses at about 4 or about 12 weeks.

Study results and limitations: The donors showed a predominance of white British ancestry and of females, with possible underestimation of clonal diversity. Spike-specific TCR repertoires showed rising breadth and depth after two AZD1222 doses. Reports say nearly half of spike-specific TCRs go after unmutated variant regions.

The CDR3 consists of 15 residues. V trimming: 3 bases; J trimming: 6 bases; junction bases outside the gene matches: 9. The germline CDR1 and CDR2 sequences are SGHTA and FQGNSA. The sequenced sample was peripheral blood, obtained on day 0 of AZD1222 vaccination. The chain has TRBV7-2 and TRBJ2-7, with TRBD1 identical over 9 bases. The receptor was isolated from an adult in good health. CDR3 bases: TGTGCCAGCAGCTTGAGGACAGGGGTCTCTGGCGAGCAGTACTTC. It translates to CASSLRTGVSGEQYF.